This T cell receptor beta chain was found in a study of early T cells in non-severe SARS-CoV-2 infection. For the study at large: Chains from this unsorted whole-blood bulk RNA could not be paired.

This CDR3 is 16 amino acids long. Germline lookup yields CDR1 SGHRS and CDR2 YFSETQ. Trimming stripped 0 bases from V and 6 bases from J, with 16 bases between. Study-wide findings and caveats: VDJdb-based matching was biased toward anti-spike CD8 responses and missed private and CD4 specificities.

Attached unique molecular identifiers marked individual cDNA molecules. TCRdb re-analysed the 5' RACE reads in MiXCR, keeping a single row per CDR3 protein. The table records 80,000 to 95,000 distinct CDR3 sequences, over 15% of them present only once. This clonotype was observed a handful of times. Its antigen is not known. This receptor was identified in an adult who was a healthcare worker with PCR-confirmed SARS-CoV-2 infection or an uninfected control (not recorded which). The sequencing here drew on whole blood, taken at baseline. The chain joins TRBV5-1 to TRBJ1-5, with D tentatively TRBD1 (6 bases). CDR3 DNA sequence: TGCGCCAGCAGCTTGGGCCTCGCAGGGGATGGTCAGCCCCAGCATTTT. Amino acid sequence: CASSLGLAGDGQPQHF.